The rows below give T cell receptor beta chains drawn from one sample of a study of blood T cell repertoires in COVID-19. Data came from immunoSEQ multiplex PCR; TCRdb stores just in-frame clones and leaves some out. The sample lists 150,000 to 200,000 clones; roughly 85% were seen once. Sequences were obtained from peripheral blood. These receptors were collected from a human donor with acute or convalescent COVID-19. The donor label of this sample is uncertain. CDR3s include the opening cysteine and the closing phenylalanine or tryptophan. Each record gives: J gene, V gene, CDR3 protein.

J: TRBJ2-3; V: TRBV5-1; CDR3: CASSSPRGSTDTQYF
J: TRBJ2-4; V: TRBV4-2; CDR3: CASSQDRAGGPGKNIQYF
J: TRBJ1-1; V: TRBV6-5; CDR3: CASSLQGWGMNTEAFF
J: TRBJ2-3; V: TRBV5-5; CDR3: CASSSTSGADTQYF
J: TRBJ1-3; V: TRBV27; CDR3: CASSLSEGAGNTIYF
J: TRBJ2-1; V: TRBV15; CDR3: CATSRDPTGVGEQFF
J: TRBJ1-1; V: TRBV5-4; CDR3: CASSFLPQGRNTEAFF
J: TRBJ1-5; V: TRBV24-1; CDR3: CATSDLERNQPQHF
J: TRBJ1-2; V: TRBV28; CDR3: CASSSRRDYGYTF
J: TRBJ1-1; V: TRBV5-4; CDR3: CASSLGREGNTEAFF
J: TRBJ1-2; V: TRBV12-3/TRBV12-4; CDR3: CASSLTDPGGYTF
J: TRBJ1-5; V: TRBV7-2; CDR3: CASSLAWGGNQPQHF
J: TRBJ2-3; V: TRBV19; CDR3: CASSIGAGGPGTQYF
J: TRBJ1-1; V: TRBV3-1/TRBV3-2; CDR3: CASSQGGGGGAFF
J: TRBJ1-1; V: TRBV7-2; CDR3: CASSPPSGRGRNTEAFF
J: TRBJ1-2; V: TRBV6-5; CDR3: CASSTGQTYGYTF
J: TRBJ1-4; V: TRBV4-2; CDR3: CASSQGGRRGSEKLFF
J: TRBJ2-3; V: TRBV5-5; CDR3: CASSGEGLAGGTTSTDTQYF
J: TRBJ2-3; V: TRBV14; CDR3: CASSPWTSYTDTQYF
J: TRBJ1-1; V: TRBV6-5; CDR3: CASSPLGQGNTEAFF
J: TRBJ2-1; V: TRBV9; CDR3: CASSVARSGAYNEQFF
J: TRBJ2-5; V: TRBV24-1; CDR3: CATSGTFSGASTETQYF
J: TRBJ2-5; V: TRBV5-1; CDR3: CASSSGGVETQYF
J: TRBJ2-4; V: TRBV24-1; CDR3: CATSDSTGRNIQYF
J: TRBJ1-6; V: TRBV24-1; CDR3: CATAGPGQVNSPLHF
J: TRBJ2-2; V: TRBV5-1; CDR3: CASSSTLTGGGTGELFF
J: TRBJ2-7; V: TRBV14; CDR3: CASSDRTGTFSYEQYF
J: TRBJ1-3; V: TRBV19; CDR3: CASQTGGSGNTIYF
J: TRBJ1-6; V: TRBV7-2; CDR3: CASSLAGTGGSYNSPLHF
J: TRBJ1-6; V: TRBV9; CDR3: CASSAYRGLLNSPLHF
J: TRBJ1-5; V: TRBV27; CDR3: CASRNRGVNQPQHF
J: TRBJ2-1; V: TRBV10-2; CDR3: CASSESMLSSGGYNEQFF
J: TRBJ1-3; V: TRBV6-6; CDR3: CASSRGTNVAGNTIYF
J: TRBJ2-5; V: TRBV7-6; CDR3: CASSLAQPGGETQYF
J: TRBJ1-6; V: TRBV5-1; CDR3: CASSLDGVGLNSPLHF
J: TRBJ1-5; V: TRBV6-6; CDR3: CASSGDRAIGNQPQHF
J: TRBJ2-1; V: TRBV11-2; CDR3: CASSHQAGVAYNEQFF
J: TRBJ2-7; V: TRBV4-3; CDR3: CASSQKGGGKQYF
J: TRBJ1-5; V: TRBV7-6; CDR3: CASSLTGQGSRNQPQHF
J: TRBJ1-4; V: TRBV23-1; CDR3: CASSHPHPRDEVANEKLFF
J: TRBJ2-1; V: TRBV7-8; CDR3: CASSLSGTQQFF
J: TRBJ2-5; V: TRBV18; CDR3: CASSARRQADETQYF
J: TRBJ2-7; V: TRBV5-4; CDR3: CASSLTSGEQYF
J: TRBJ1-1; V: TRBV18; CDR3: CASSPLDKGNTEAFF
J: TRBJ1-2; V: TRBV21-1; CDR3: CASSKGGTYGYTF
J: TRBJ2-1; V: TRBV7-7; CDR3: CASSPGQGRSDEQFF